A selection of T cell receptor beta chains follows, all from one sample in a study of control samples from healthy donors and cancer patients. The protocol was immunoSEQ multiplex PCR, while the TCRdb copy is restricted to in-frame clones and leaves out a portion. Of around 120,000 clones in the sample, 70% to 90% were seen once. Specimen: blood. The receptors derive from a man aged 55 to 70 in good health. CDR3s include the opening cysteine and the closing phenylalanine or tryptophan. A D gene is named only where the DNA matches it firmly. A clone size is listed for some rows: how often the clone was seen (once, few, many), or a class if it is expanded.

V	D	J	size	DNA	CDR3
TRBV4-2	-	TRBJ1-2	-	TGTGCCTCCCCCCTCTACACCTTC	CASPLYTF
TRBV6-6	-	TRBJ1-2	-	TGTGCCAGCAGTTACTCGCAGGTCAACTATGGCTACACCTTC	CASSYSQVNYGYTF
TRBV28	-	TRBJ1-6	-	TGTGCCAGCAGTTTAGTTAGAGGTAATTCACCCCTCCACTTT	CASSLVRGNSPLHF
TRBV30	-	TRBJ1-2	-	TGTGCCTGGAGTTTTGAGACCGGGGTAGGCTACACCTTC	CAWSFETGVGYTF
TRBV6-1	TRBD1	TRBJ1-5	-	TGTGCCAGCAGTGAAGTCGGGACAGGGCATCAGCCCCAGCATTTT	CASSEVGTGHQPQHF
TRBV19	-	TRBJ1-2	-	TGTGCCAGTAGTATACGGAATGCGGGTAACTATGGCTACACCTTC	CASSIRNAGNYGYTF
TRBV12-3/TRBV12-4	-	TRBJ1-1	-	TGTGCCAGCAGTCTCACAGGGTCTGAAGCTTTCTTT	CASSLTGSEAFF
TRBV6-5	-	TRBJ1-4	-	TGTGCCAGCAGGGCAGGGGCAACTAATGAAAAACTGTTTTTT	CASRAGATNEKLFF
TRBV9	-	TRBJ2-2	-	TGTGCCAGCAGCATCAGTGGGGAGCTGTTTTTT	CASSISGELFF
TRBV5-1	TRBD1	TRBJ1-6	-	TGCGCCAGCAGCTTGGGACAGGGAGAAAATTCACCCCTCCACTTT	CASSLGQGENSPLHF
TRBV10-3	TRBD1	TRBJ2-3	-	TGTGCCATCAGTGATGGACAGGGTAGGGATACGCAGTATTTT	CAISDGQGRDTQYF
TRBV30	-	TRBJ1-3	-	TGTGCCTGGAGTGGAGGGAGCTCTGGAAACACCATATATTTT	CAWSGGSSGNTIYF
TRBV5-1	-	TRBJ1-4	-	TGCGCCAGCAGACAGGGAGTTCAAAGGGCAACTAATGAAAAACTGTTTTTT	CASRQGVQRATNEKLFF
TRBV3-1/TRBV3-2	-	TRBJ2-3	once	TGTGCCAGCAGCCTAGGACAGAGAGATACGCAGTATTTT	CASSLGQRDTQYF